Below are 3 T cell receptor beta chains sequenced from a single sample in a study of shared clonotypes between healthy human individuals. This table comes from immunoSEQ multiplex PCR, and its TCRdb copy is limited to in-frame clones, with some not included. The table has approximately 500,000 clones, 65% to 85% seen once. The sample consisted of PBMCs. Receptors originate from a woman aged 40-49 years in good health. Some clones in this sample may be carry-over from other donors' samples.

The chain joins TRBV5-4 to TRBJ2-7; possibly TRBD1 or TRBD2 for D (5 bases each). The CDR3 covers 13 residues. Germline values: CDR1 SGHNT, CDR2 YYREEE (reference sequence). The ends were cut back, 4 bases at V and 7 bases at J, with 15 bases in the middle. CDR3 residues: CASSAEGPGEQYF. CDR3 nucleotide sequence: TGTGCCAGCAGCGCCGAGGGGCCGGGGGAGCAGTACTTC.

The V call is TRBV5-4, the J call TRBJ2-7; a weak D match, TRBD1 (5 bases). V lost 3 bases and J 3 bases, leaving 10 bases between the germline ends. Germline values: CDR1 SGHNT, CDR2 YYREEE (reference sequence). The CDR3 is made up of 13 amino acids. The CDR3 DNA reads as TGTGCCAGCAGCTCCGCAGGGCTCTACGAGCAGTACTTC. Translated, it gives CASSSAGLYEQYF.

The chain combines TRBV19 with TRBJ2-7, with TRBD2 as a possible D gene (6 bases). V was clipped by 3 bases and J by 2 bases, with 14 bases between them. The CDR3 extends over 15 amino acids. CDR1 is LNHDA and CDR2 is SQIVND in the germline V gene (reference sequence). The CDR3 here is CASSISHGSTYEQYF. CDR3 sequence (DNA): TGTGCCAGTAGTATTTCCCACGGGAGTACCTACGAGCAGTACTTC.